Following are 23 T cell receptor beta chains from one sample sequenced in a study of blood T cell repertoires in COVID-19. The data were produced by immunoSEQ multiplex PCR, yet TCRdb's version contains in-frame clones alone and is incomplete. The top ten clones hold just under 7.5% of a sample with around 370,000 clones, about nine tenths of them seen once. What was sequenced was peripheral blood. The source is a woman aged 70-85 years with COVID-19, enrolled during active disease.

This chain uses TRBV27 with TRBJ1-2; no clear D gene. Trimming stripped 10 bases from V and 4 bases from J, with 19 bases between. CDR1 MNHEY and CDR2 SMNVEV come from the germline V gene (reference sequence). The CDR3 sequence is 14 residues long. DNA of the CDR3: TGTGCCACGGGATCCGGAGGCGGATTCTATGGCTACACCTTC. It encodes CATGSGGGFYGYTF.

The chain uses TRBV5-1 and TRBJ2-7; 12 nucleotides align to TRBD1. CDR3 length: 15 residues. Germline-derived CDR1 and CDR2 are SGHRS and YFSETQ. V lost 4 bases to trimming and J lost 4 bases; unmatched junction nucleotides: 6. CDR3 in DNA: TGCGCCAGCAGCCCTTCGGGACAGGGGGCATACGAGCAGTACTTC. This gives the protein CASSPSGQGAYEQYF.

As regards this clone: The sample contains more than one DNA sequence encoding this CDR3. The DNA for the CDR3 is TGTGCCAGCAGTGACAGAGGAAACACCATATATTTT. As protein: CASSDRGNTIYF. This chain joins TRBV2 and TRBJ1-3; D remains ambiguous. This CDR3 spans 12 amino acids. Trimming left V 3 bases short and J 4 bases short, with 4 bases between. Germline values: CDR1 SNHLY, CDR2 FYNNEI.

The J gene is TRBJ2-7, the V gene TRBV30; TRBD1 aligns across 10 bases. Germline V CDR1 and CDR2: GTSNPN, SVGIG (reference sequence). The ends lost 8 bases at V and 1 base at J; junction bases unmatched: 5. The CDR3 loop spans 13 amino acids. CDR3 nucleotide sequence: TGTGCCGGCCGGACAGGGGGTTCCTACGAGCAGTACTTC. Translating gives CAGRTGGSYEQYF.

V usage is TRBV12-3 or TRBV12-4 and J usage is TRBJ1-2; 8 nucleotides align to TRBD1. The trim removed 4 bases at V and 7 bases at J, leaving 5 bases unmatched. The length of the CDR3 is 13 residues. The CDR3 bases are TGTGCCAGCAGTTCCGACAGGGGACGTGGCTACACCTTC. Protein product: CASSSDRGRGYTF.

The rearrangement links TRBV6-2 or TRBV6-3 to TRBJ1-6; TRBD1 matches 7 bases. Trimming cost V 6 bases and J 7 bases; bases outside gene matches: 6. The CDR3 length is 14 residues. Germline V CDR1 and CDR2: MNHEY, SVGEGT. CDR3 region: CASSRDRANSPLHF. CDR3 bases: TGTGCCAGCAGCCGAGACAGGGCCAATTCACCCCTCCACTTT.

V usage is TRBV13 and J usage is TRBJ1-2; D not resolved. Germline lookup yields CDR1 PRHDT and CDR2 FYEKMQ (reference sequence). CDR3 size: 13 residues. Trimming cost V 5 bases and J 6 bases, with 13 bases left between them. The DNA of the CDR3 is TGTGCCAGCAGCCCTCAGACTTATGATGGCTACACCTTC. Its protein is CASSPQTYDGYTF.

V usage is TRBV15 and J usage is TRBJ2-1; maybe TRBD1 (6 bases). The V gene's germline CDR1 is LNHNV and CDR2 YYDKDF (reference sequence). The CDR3 spans 14 residues. The ends were cut back, 1 base at V and 6 bases at J, with 10 bases in the middle. The CDR3 protein is CATSRGSDSNEQFF. Written as DNA, the CDR3 is TGTGCCACCAGCAGAGGATCGGACAGCAATGAGCAGTTCTTC.

The gene calls are TRBV19 and TRBJ1-1; unclear D gene. The CDR3 consists of 13 residues. Trimming stripped 5 bases from V and 0 bases from J, with 7 bases between. In germline, CDR1 is LNHDA, CDR2 SQIVND (reference sequence). CDR3 DNA: TGTGCCAGTAGTCAGATCATGAACACTGAAGCTTTCTTT. It codes for CASSQIMNTEAFF.

V is TRBV4-2 and J is TRBJ1-2, with a tentative D call TRBD1 (5 bases). V shed 1 base and J shed 8 bases, with 20 bases lying between them. The CDR3 totals 16 residues. CDR1 LGHNA and CDR2 YNFKEQ come from the germline V gene. As DNA, the CDR3 is TGTGCCAGCAGCCAAGTTCCGGCGGATGGGGCTGGAGGCTACACCTTC. Translating it yields CASSQVPADGAGGYTF.

The chain couples TRBV7-8 to TRBJ2-1, with D unresolved. CDR1 and CDR2 from the germline V gene are SGHVS and FQNEAQ. The CDR3 has 13 amino acids. The germline V and J ends were trimmed by 4 bases and 0 bases, with 4 bases remaining between them. The CDR3 region is CASSWSSYNEQFF. The DNA of the CDR3 is TGTGCCAGCAGCTGGAGCTCCTACAATGAGCAGTTCTTC.

CDR3 nucleotide sequence: TGTGCCAGCAGCTTAGATGGGACAGGCAGCAATGAGCAGTTCTTC. This encodes CASSLDGTGSNEQFF. This chain uses TRBV11-3 with TRBJ2-1; TRBD1 agrees at 8 bases. J gave up 6 bases and V 0 bases, and 4 bases lay outside the gene matches. The CDR3 covers 15 residues. The germline V gene has CDR1 SGHNT and CDR2 YENEEA.

The chain joins TRBV10-3 to TRBJ1-2; no reliable D call. The CDR3 has 13 amino acids. Germline assignment: CDR1 ENHRY and CDR2 SYGVKD. Deletions cut 2 bases from V and 8 bases from J, with 12 bases between. The DNA for the CDR3 is TGTGCCATCAGTGAGCGGGAGGCGGGGGGCTACACCTTC. It yields the protein CAISEREAGGYTF.

As to this clone: Other DNA sequences in this specimen translate into the identical CDR3. The V call is TRBV6-4, the J call TRBJ1-6; TRBD1 aligns across 9 bases. Germline lookup yields CDR1 MRHNA and CDR2 SNTAGT. This CDR3 has 14 residues. V gave up 6 bases and J gave up 10 bases; unmatched junction bases: 7. The chain's CDR3 is CASSRQGGESPLHF. The CDR3, as DNA: TGTGCCAGCAGCCGACAGGGGGGGGAGTCACCCCTCCACTTT.

The chain joins TRBV18 to TRBJ2-7; weak D call: TRBD1 (7 bases). This CDR3 comprises 15 residues. From germline, CDR1 is KGHSH and CDR2 LQKENI. V dropped 3 bases and J dropped 7 bases, with 19 bases sitting between them. CDR3: CASSPSFQGGYEQYF. The DNA of the CDR3 is TGTGCCAGCTCACCTTCTTTTCAGGGGGGCTATGAGCAGTACTTC.

This clone was seen just once. The V gene is TRBV5-4, the J gene TRBJ2-6, with D maybe TRBD1 (6 bases). Germline-derived CDR1 and CDR2 are SGHNT and YYREEE (reference sequence). Trimming removed 3 bases from V and 0 bases from J, with 10 bases in between. This CDR3 is built from 16 residues. CDR3 DNA sequence: TGTGCCAGCAGCTGGGGACAAGTCTCTGGGGCCAACGTCCTGACTTTC. This gives the protein CASSWGQVSGANVLTF.

This sequence joins TRBV5-1 and TRBJ1-1, with D possibly being TRBD1 (6 bases). The germline V gene encodes CDR1 SGHRS and CDR2 YFSETQ. CDR3 length: 16 amino acids. The V end lost 4 bases, the J end lost 2 bases, and 18 bases lay between the germline ends. CDR3 in DNA: TGCGCCAGCAGCAAAGTGGTTACAGGGTTTAACACTGAAGCTTTCTTT. Encoded protein: CASSKVVTGFNTEAFF.

The J gene is TRBJ2-4, the V gene TRBV5-6; perhaps TRBD2 as D (5 bases). Germline V lookup: CDR1 SGHDT, CDR2 YYEEEE. Trimming shortened V by 0 bases and J by 7 bases, and 8 bases separated the two germline ends. The CDR3 is made up of 13 amino acids. The CDR3 sequence: CASSLARENIQYF. As DNA, the CDR3 is TGTGCCAGCAGCTTGGCTAGGGAGAACATTCAGTACTTC.

The chain carries TRBV7-2 and TRBJ2-1; 8 bases are a match to TRBD1. Germline trimming cut 7 bases from V and 5 bases from J; bases unmatched to any gene: 7. CDR3 size: 14 residues. CDR1 and CDR2 (germline): SGHTA, FQGNSA. This CDR3 is CASIPTRGHNEQFF. The CDR3 bases are TGTGCCAGCATCCCGACCAGGGGGCACAATGAGCAGTTCTTC. The full variable domain, rest sourced from reference TRBV7-2 and TRBJ2-1, is GAGVSQSPSNKVTEKGKDVELRCDPISGHTALYWYRQSLGQGLEFLIYFQGNSAPDKSGLPSDRFSAERTGGSVSTLTIQRTQQEDSAVYLCASIPTRGHNEQFFGPGTRLTVL.

V and J are TRBV7-9 and TRBJ2-7; a weak D match, TRBD1 (5 bases). Germline loops: CDR1 SEHNR, CDR2 FQNEAQ (reference sequence). V gave up 1 base and J gave up 0 bases, with 10 bases separating them. The length of the CDR3 is 15 residues. The CDR3 is CASSLVRGFSYEQYF. For the CDR3, the DNA is TGTGCCAGCAGCTTAGTTAGGGGCTTCTCCTACGAGCAGTACTTC.

The sample holds one count of this clone. This chain connects TRBV18 to TRBJ1-2, with D possibly TRBD1 on 6 matching bases. V lost 0 bases and J lost 5, with 10 bases in between. This CDR3 has 14 residues. Germline values: CDR1 KGHSH, CDR2 LQKENI. The CDR3 sequence is CASSPPGTLYGYTF. The CDR3 DNA is TGTGCCAGCTCACCACCCGGGACACTATATGGCTACACCTTC.

J is TRBJ1-4 and V is TRBV6-5, with 8 positions matching TRBD1. Germline CDR1 MNHEY, CDR2 SVGAGI. The CDR3 totals 16 residues. With 0 bases clipped from V and 7 bases from J, the junction kept 7 bases outside the gene matches. CDR3 residues: CASSYSSQGAREKLFF. The CDR3 DNA reads TGTGCCAGCAGTTACTCGAGTCAGGGGGCGCGTGAAAAACTGTTTTTT.

This sequence joins TRBV18 and TRBJ2-1, with D tentatively TRBD2 (6 bases). Trimming took 3 bases from V and 9 from J, leaving 15 bases between them. The CDR3 is 14 residues long. Germline values: CDR1 KGHSH, CDR2 LQKENI. The CDR3 nucleotides read TGTGCCAGCTCACCTGCAGGGTTGGAGGGTGAGCAGTTCTTC. It is translated as CASSPAGLEGEQFF. The variable domain in full, completed from reference TRBV18 and TRBJ2-1, reads NAGVMQNPRHLVRRRGQEARLRCSPMKGHSHVYWYRQLPEEGLKFMVYLQKENIIDESGMPKERFSAEFPKEGPSILRIQQVVRGDSAAYFCASSPAGLEGEQFFGPGTRLTVL.